This T cell receptor (beta chain) was retrieved from a study of T cell responses to AZD1222 COVID-19 vaccine. Study-wide points: Dominant CD4 TCR responses targeted spike regions 160-218 and 743-854. Of the AZD1222 recipients, only five to seven were seropositive at baseline. Two AZD1222 doses significantly raised spike-specific TCR breadth and depth over controls.

Germline CDR1 and CDR2: SNHLY and FYNNEI. V shed 4 bases and J 5 bases; nucleotides not matched to a gene: 11. The CDR3 consists of 16 residues. A note on this clone: Its target is not known.

The assay was immunoSEQ multiplex PCR, and TCRdb's table has in-frame clones only and misses some. The data contain under 150,000 clones, 80% to 90% of them singletons. The material was peripheral blood, obtained on day 0 of MenACWY control vaccination. This chain joins TRBV2 and TRBJ2-1, with 7 nucleotides matching TRBD2. This clonotype originated in an adult in good health. The CDR3 DNA reads TGTGCCAGCAGTGCTTTGGCTAGCGGAACAAACAATGAGCAGTTCTTC. It yields the protein CASSALASGTNNEQFF.